These 15 T cell receptor beta chains originate from one sample sequenced in a study of T cell responses to AZD1222 COVID-19 vaccine. Here immunoSEQ multiplex PCR was the method, and the copy in TCRdb shows in-frame clones only, minus some. The repertoire holds roughly 100,000 clones, with less than 95% as singletons. The sample in question was peripheral blood, obtained on day 0 of AZD1222 vaccination. Receptors originate from an adult in good health.

This chain links TRBV7-8 with TRBJ2-1; D may correspond to TRBD1 or TRBD2 (6 bases each). CDR1 is SGHVS, CDR2 FQNEAQ, per germline. V was cut by 6 bases and J by 2 bases, with 11 bases left in between. The CDR3 sequence is 14 residues long. The CDR3 sequence is CASRYRGPYNEQFF. CDR3 DNA sequence: TGTGCCAGCAGATACCGGGGGCCCTACAATGAGCAGTTCTTC. Variable domain in full (rest from reference TRBV7-8 and TRBJ2-1): GAGVSQSPRYKVAKRGQDVALRCDPISGHVSLFWYQQALGQGPEFLTYFQNEAQLDKSGLPSDRFFAERPEGSVSTLKIQRTQQEDSAVYLCASRYRGPYNEQFFGPGTRLTVL.

With respect to this clone: Other DNA sequences within the sample encode an identical CDR3. The chain employs TRBV28 and TRBJ2-3; unclear D gene. The length of the CDR3 is 12 residues. The V gene lost 5 bases and the J gene lost 2 bases, with 5 bases spanning the gap. CDR1 and CDR2 from the germline V gene are MDHEN and SYDVKM. In nucleotides, the CDR3 is TGTGCCAGCAGTCTAAACACAGATACGCAGTATTTT. Residues: CASSLNTDTQYF.

The CDR3 bases are TGTGCCAGCAGTTTAAAGACAGGCGACACCGGCTACACCTTC. Amino acids: CASSLKTGDTGYTF. The chain couples TRBV2 to TRBJ1-2; perhaps TRBD1 as D (6 bases). V lost 5 bases and J lost 8, with 18 bases in between. This CDR3 region has 14 residues. Germline V CDR1 and CDR2: SNHLY, FYNNEI.

This chain links TRBV5-6 with TRBJ1-1; D is perhaps TRBD1 (5 bases). V was pared by 4 bases and J by 5 bases, with 12 bases between. The CDR3 runs to 13 residues. The germline gives CDR1 SGHDT, CDR2 YYEEEE. The CDR3 protein is CASSPLGGTEAFF. The CDR3 DNA reads TGTGCCAGCAGCCCATTGGGGGGTACTGAAGCTTTCTTT.

The rearrangement joins TRBV4-1 to TRBJ1-3; 8 bases are shared with TRBD1. V lost 3 bases to trimming and J lost 7 bases; unmatched junction nucleotides: 14. This CDR3 comprises 17 residues. Germline loops: CDR1 MGHRA, CDR2 YSYEKL. The CDR3 reads CASSQHSGQGGGNTIYF. CDR3 nucleotides: TGCGCCAGCAGCCAGCACTCAGGACAGGGTGGTGGCAACACCATATATTTT.

V gene TRBV2 combines with J gene TRBJ1-3; 8 nucleotides line up with TRBD1. The CDR3 is 15 residues long. The V and J ends lost 6 bases and 3 bases, in that order; junction bases with no gene match: 7. Germline lookup yields CDR1 SNHLY and CDR2 FYNNEI. The CDR3 nucleotides are TGTGCCAGCAGGAGAGACAGGGGTGGTGGAAACACCATATATTTT. It yields the protein CASRRDRGGGNTIYF.

The rearrangement joins TRBV10-3 to TRBJ1-5; D unclear. CDR3 length equals 18 residues. The V gene lost 7 bases and the J gene lost 0 bases, with 22 bases spanning the gap. Germline V gene sequence: CDR1 ENHRY, CDR2 SYGVKD. The CDR3 sequence is CAIILRFSGCDSNQPQHF. The CDR3 nucleotides are TGTGCCATCATTCTCCGGTTTAGCGGGTGTGATAGCAATCAGCCCCAGCATTTT.

This chain links TRBV30 with TRBJ1-2; 7 bases match TRBD1. The ends lost 0 bases at V and 8 bases at J; junction bases unmatched: 9. CDR1 is GTSNPN and CDR2 is SVGIG in the germline V gene (reference sequence). The CDR3 length is 14 residues. Here the CDR3 reads CAWSVGTTGEGYTF. The CDR3 DNA follows: TGTGCCTGGAGTGTCGGGACCACAGGGGAGGGCTACACCTTC. The full variable domain, its missing parts supplied by reference TRBV30 and TRBJ1-2, is SQTIHQWPATLVQPVGSPLSLECTVEGTSNPNLYWYRQAAGRGLQLLFYSVGIGQISSEVPQNLSASRPQDRQFILSSKKLLLSDSGFYLCAWSVGTTGEGYTFGSGTRLTVV.

V usage is TRBV5-1 and J usage is TRBJ2-7; 11 nucleotides line up with TRBD2. The germline V gene has CDR1 SGHRS and CDR2 YFSETQ. J gave up 4 bases and V 2 bases, and 5 bases lay outside the gene matches. The CDR3 extends over 15 amino acids. The chain's CDR3 is CASSLRLAGSYEQYF. In nucleotides, the CDR3 is TGCGCCAGCAGCTTAAGACTAGCGGGGTCTTACGAGCAGTACTTC.

This chain joins TRBV11-2 and TRBJ2-7; D is perhaps TRBD1 (6 bases). The CDR3 is 15 residues long. Trimming removed 0 bases at V and 6 bases at J, with 15 bases between. Germline assignment: CDR1 SGHAT and CDR2 FQNNGV. The CDR3 here is CASSLDPQGRVEQYF. In DNA, the CDR3 is TGTGCCAGCAGCTTAGACCCGCAGGGGCGCGTCGAGCAGTACTTC.

The V call is TRBV15, the J call TRBJ2-2; D perhaps matches TRBD1 (5 bases). V shed 6 bases and J shed 2 bases, with 16 bases lying between them. The CDR3 totals 16 residues. Germline CDR1 is LNHNV and CDR2 is YYDKDF (reference sequence). The CDR3 nucleotides are TGTGCCACCAGAGATCTAGGGCAGGGAAACACCGGGGAGCTGTTTTTT. This codes for CATRDLGQGNTGELFF.

The chain carries TRBV4-1 and TRBJ1-6; the D is unclear. This CDR3 spans 15 amino acids. Trimming removed 0 bases at V and 6 bases at J, with 9 bases between. Per germline, CDR1 MGHRA and CDR2 YSYEKL. Here the CDR3 reads CASSQDYSANSPLHF. The DNA of the CDR3 is TGCGCCAGCAGCCAAGATTACAGTGCTAATTCACCCCTCCACTTT.

CDR3 coding DNA: TGTGCCAGCAGCCCCGAACAGGGAACCAAGCAGTACTTC. This translates into CASSPEQGTKQYF. The genes are TRBV7-9 and TRBJ2-7, with D perhaps matching TRBD1 (6 bases). The V end was cut by 5 bases, the J end by 8 bases, with 16 bases between. The CDR3 consists of 13 residues. The germline V gene has CDR1 SEHNR and CDR2 FQNEAQ (reference sequence).

This sequence joins TRBV29-1 and TRBJ1-2, with TRBD1 as a possible D gene (5 bases). CDR3 size: 13 residues. The V gene lost 3 bases and the J gene lost 6 bases, with 14 bases spanning the gap. Germline loops: CDR1 SQVTM, CDR2 ANQGSEA. This CDR3 reads CSVDGALGNGYTF. As DNA, the CDR3 is TGCAGCGTTGACGGGGCCCTCGGTAATGGCTACACCTTC.

The chain joins TRBV7-9 to TRBJ2-1, with D possibly being TRBD1 (5 bases). The ends were cut back, 2 bases at V and 2 bases at J, with 16 bases in the middle. Per the germline V gene, CDR1 is SEHNR and CDR2 is FQNEAQ (reference sequence). The CDR3 is made up of 17 amino acids. The CDR3 DNA reads as TGTGCCAGCAGCTTATCAAACAGGTCCCGGACCTACAATGAGCAGTTCTTC. Translation gives CASSLSNRSRTYNEQFF.